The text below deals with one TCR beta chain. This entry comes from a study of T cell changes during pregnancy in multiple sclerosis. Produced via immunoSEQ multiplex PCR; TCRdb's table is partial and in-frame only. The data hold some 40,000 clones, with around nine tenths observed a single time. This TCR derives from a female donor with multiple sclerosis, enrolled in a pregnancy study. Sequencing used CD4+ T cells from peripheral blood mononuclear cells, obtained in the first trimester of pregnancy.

CDR3 loop: CASSLSATTTRQYF. CDR3 sequence (DNA): TGTGCCAGCAGCTTATCTGCTACCACGACTCGTCAGTACTTC. The rearrangement links TRBV7-9 to TRBJ2-5; the D is unclear. CDR3 size: 14 residues. The germline V gene encodes CDR1 SEHNR and CDR2 FQNEAQ (reference sequence). V gave up 2 bases and J gave up 11 bases, with 18 bases separating them. Together with reference TRBV7-9 and TRBJ2-5, the CDR3 gives the full variable domain: DTGVSQNPRHKITKRGQNVTFRCDPISEHNRLYWYRQTLGQGPEFLTYFQNEAQLEKSRLLSDRFSAERPKGSFSTLEIQRTEQGDSAMYLCASSLSATTTRQYFGPGTRLLVL.